This T cell receptor (beta chain) derives from a study of blood T cell repertoires in COVID-19. Whole-study context: Acute and convalescent COVID-19 samples came from the United States, Italy and Spain. Nucleic acid was either cDNA or gDNA, and it came from T cells, B-cell-depleted T cells, or PBMCs.

The CDR3 extends over 15 amino acids. CDR1 is LGHNA, CDR2 YSLEER, per germline. Trimming cost V 0 bases and J 8 bases, with 16 bases left between them. Per the original data handling: Using reference gene primer amplification, nucleated cell counts were estimated. Assay used: immunoSEQ multiplex PCR; TCRdb lists only in-frame clones, some missing. Clonal size and the V and J genes are those of that table, whereas D and trimming came from the DNA. This sample has some 370,000 clones, with 90% found just once. This TCR derives from a young man with active or convalescent COVID-19. The chain is built from TRBV4-3 and TRBJ1-1; D unresolved. Sample: peripheral blood. The CDR3 is CASSQEYRLASEAFF. The CDR3 DNA reads TGCGCCAGCAGCCAAGAGTACAGATTGGCTTCCGAAGCTTTCTTT.